What follows is one T cell receptor beta chain and its context. The antigen is not known. This CDR3 is 15 amino acids long. The V and J ends lost 4 bases and 6 bases, in that order; junction bases with no gene match: 7. Germline CDR1 reads MNHEY; CDR2 reads SMNVEV (reference sequence). These data come from a study of cytomegalovirus exposure and HLA in healthy donors. Both 60 Vbeta primers and 13 Jbeta primers went into the PCR. Generated by immunoSEQ multiplex PCR, the TCRdb table keeps only in-frame clones and is missing some. The sample has 90,000 to 150,000 clones, around 69% seen once; the top ten hold roughly a sixth. Findings of the study overall: It was 150 to 200 TCR beta chains that were listed as cytomegalovirus-associated. Indistinguishable V segments such as TRBV6-2 and TRBV6-3 were excluded. Immune exposure information available was restricted to CMV serostatus.

The J gene is TRBJ1-2, the V gene TRBV27, with 11 bases matching TRBD1. Material for sequencing was PBMCs. The TCR comes from a man in his fifties in good health and CMV-seropositive. CDR3 region: CASSYGTGGSDGYTF. CDR3 in DNA: TGTGCCAGCAGTTATGGGACAGGGGGGTCTGATGGCTACACCTTC.